This T cell receptor (beta chain) was found in a study of shared clonotypes between healthy human individuals. Profiled with immunoSEQ multiplex PCR; TCRdb holds only in-frame clones, not every one. The sample includes around 690,000 clones, 90% of them seen just once. This clone came up once. Germline V gene sequence: CDR1 SGHTA, CDR2 FQGNSA. CDR3 length: 17 residues. V shed 5 bases and J shed 0 bases, with 17 bases lying between them. V and J are TRBV7-2 and TRBJ1-5, with unresolved D. Sample: memory CD8+ T cells from PBMCs. Indicated subset: CD45RO+ cells pooled with CCR7-negative TemRA cells. The receptor was derived from a man younger than 35 in good health. Some clones in this sample may be carry-over from other donors' samples. This CDR3 is CASSAGRLEYSNQPQHF. The CDR3, as DNA: TGTGCCAGCAGCGCCGGGCGGCTAGAATATAGCAATCAGCCCCAGCATTTT.